These 28 T cell receptor beta chains came from one sample sequenced in a study of T-cell reconstitution after alpha-beta-depleted transplantation in children. Preparing the TCRbeta library involved the use of unique molecular identifiers. MiXCR was run by TCRdb on the PCR reads, yielding one entry per CDR3 protein. The profile shows about 830,000 distinct CDR3 sequences, 16% of them singletons. The source was PBMCs, mostly from graft donor cells, collected 360 days after TCRalphabeta/CD19-depleted stem cell transplant. These receptors originate from a male patient between 5 and 17 years old who had a stem cell transplant for acute lymphoblastic leukemia, so the T cells may come from the graft donor.

There are a few counts of this clonotype. J is TRBJ2-2 and V is TRBV5-1; tentatively, D is TRBD2 (5 bases). V dropped 4 bases and J dropped 1 base, with 8 bases sitting between them. This CDR3 comprises 14 residues. CDR1 is SGHRS and CDR2 is YFSETQ in the germline V gene. CDR3 sequence (DNA): TGCGCCAGCAGCCACCGGGAGAACACCGGGGAGCTGTTTTTT. The encoded protein is CASSHRENTGELFF.

This rearrangement joins TRBV29-1 to TRBJ1-2, with D possibly being TRBD1 (5 bases). This CDR3 comprises 12 residues. From germline, CDR1 is SQVTM and CDR2 ANQGSEA. Trimming took 6 bases from V and 4 from J, leaving 12 bases between them. Written as DNA, the CDR3 is TGCAGCGTCCGAGAGGGGATCTATGGCTACACCTTC. This codes for CSVREGIYGYTF.

This clonotype occurred many times. This chain connects TRBV6-5 to TRBJ2-1, with 10 nucleotides matching TRBD2. This CDR3 comprises 13 residues. Germline assignment: CDR1 MNHEY and CDR2 SVGAGI. Trimming cost V 1 base and J 10 bases; bases outside gene matches: 1. CDR3 region: CASSYLLAGEQFF. Written as DNA, the CDR3 is TGTGCCAGCAGTTACTTACTAGCGGGAGAGCAGTTCTTC.

This clonotype came up a few times. The gene calls are TRBV5-1 and TRBJ2-2, with unresolved D. The CDR3 loop spans 13 amino acids. V was cut by 4 bases and J by 6 bases, with 10 bases left in between. Germline loops: CDR1 SGHRS, CDR2 YFSETQ. In nucleotides, the CDR3 is TGCGCCAGCAGCCCCGTCCCGGCCGGGGAGCTGTTTTTT. Translating it yields CASSPVPAGELFF.

CDR3: CSARRFNEKLFF. DNA for the CDR3: TGCAGTGCTAGGAGGTTTAATGAAAAACTGTTTTTT. The chain couples TRBV20-1 to TRBJ1-4; D not certain. Germline V gene sequence: CDR1 DFQATT, CDR2 SNEGSKA (reference sequence). The CDR3 loop spans 12 amino acids. V was cut by 3 bases and J by 4 bases, with 6 bases left in between.

This CDR3 reads CASSAFDGYEQYF. The CDR3, as DNA: TGTGCCAGCTCAGCGTTCGACGGGTACGAGCAGTACTTC. J is TRBJ2-7 and V is TRBV18; D remains unclear. The V end was cut by 5 bases, the J end by 4 bases, with 12 bases between. The CDR3 covers 13 residues. CDR1 is KGHSH, CDR2 LQKENI, per germline.

The genes are TRBV29-1 and TRBJ1-2; 9 bases are shared with TRBD1. The CDR3 is 13 amino acids. V dropped 7 bases and J dropped 7; count of bases not matched to a gene: 10. Germline assignment: CDR1 SQVTM and CDR2 ANQGSEA. CDR3 residues: CSDYPGQGSGYTF. DNA for the CDR3: TGCAGCGATTATCCGGGACAGGGAAGTGGCTACACCTTC.

The chain joins TRBV12-3 or TRBV12-4 to TRBJ2-3; 15 nucleotides align to TRBD2. The CDR3 is 18 amino acids. V lost 1 base and J lost 2; bases outside the gene matches: 4. CDR3 in amino acids: CASSLGRTSGRATDTQYF. Here the CDR3 DNA reads TGTGCCAGCAGTTTAGGGAGGACTAGCGGGAGGGCCACAGATACGCAGTATTTT.

This clonotype was observed once. The chain combines TRBV29-1 with TRBJ2-3; 9 bases match TRBD1. CDR1 and CDR2 (germline): SQVTM, ANQGSEA. With 4 bases clipped from V and 3 bases from J, the junction kept 5 bases outside the gene matches. CDR3 size: 14 residues. This chain's CDR3 is CSVAPGQGTDTQYF. CDR3 nucleotides: TGCAGCGTTGCTCCGGGACAGGGTACAGATACGCAGTATTTT.

V and J are TRBV7-3 and TRBJ2-1, with TRBD2 matching 9 bases. V was pared by 1 base and J by 5 bases, with 3 bases of the junction left unmatched. The CDR3 sequence is 15 residues long. Germline V gene lookup returns CDR1 SGHTA and CDR2 FQGTGA. DNA of the CDR3: TGTGCCAGCAGCTTAATGGGGACTAGCAACAATGAGCAGTTCTTC. Protein: CASSLMGTSNNEQFF.

This clonotype showed up just a few times. The chain combines TRBV6-1 with TRBJ2-1, with 7 bases fitting TRBD2. The CDR3 has 16 amino acids. The trim removed 6 bases at V and 4 bases at J, leaving 12 bases unmatched. The germline CDR1 and CDR2 sequences are MNHNS and SASEGT. The CDR3: CASSLGGRAAYNEQFF. The CDR3 DNA is TGTGCCAGCAGCTTGGGGGGGAGGGCCGCGTACAATGAGCAGTTCTTC.

CDR3 protein: CASSQRTGGRAPEYNEQFF. The CDR3, as DNA: TGCGCCAGCAGCCAGCGTACCGGCGGGAGAGCTCCGGAGTACAATGAGCAGTTCTTC. The chain employs TRBV4-1 and TRBJ2-1; 7 bases align to TRBD2. In germline, CDR1 is MGHRA, CDR2 YSYEKL. CDR3 length: 19 amino acids. V lost 3 bases and J lost 4; bases outside the gene matches: 18.

The chain has TRBV4-1 and TRBJ1-4; tentative D call: TRBD1 (6 bases). Germline CDR1 MGHRA, CDR2 YSYEKL. The V gene lost 0 bases and the J gene lost 3 bases, with 14 bases spanning the gap. This CDR3 is 17 amino acids long. The CDR3 here is CASSQDPPGAANEKLFF. CDR3 nucleotide sequence: TGCGCCAGCAGCCAAGATCCGCCGGGGGCAGCTAATGAAAAACTGTTTTTT.

This chain joins TRBV9 and TRBJ2-7; perhaps TRBD1 as D (5 bases). V was shortened by 1 base and J by 3 bases, with 11 bases between the two germline ends. CDR3 length equals 14 residues. From germline, CDR1 is SGDLS and CDR2 YYNGEE. CDR3 coding DNA: TGTGCCAGCAGCGTAAGTGGGGCTGACTACGAGCAGTACTTC. Its protein product is CASSVSGADYEQYF.

The sample holds a few counts of this clonotype. The chain combines TRBV5-1 with TRBJ1-3; TRBD1 matches at 8 bases. Trimming at V came to 2 bases and at J to 0 bases, leaving 10 bases not matched to a gene. Germline CDR1 reads SGHRS; CDR2 reads YFSETQ. The CDR3 is 18 residues long. The CDR3 loop reads CASSLKRTGTFSGNTIYF. DNA of the CDR3: TGCGCCAGCAGCTTAAAGAGGACAGGGACTTTCTCTGGAAACACCATATATTTT.

This chain uses TRBV14 with TRBJ2-1; possible D gene TRBD1, 6 bases. With 4 bases removed from V and 1 base from J, the gap between germline ends came to 14 bases. Per the germline V gene, CDR1 is SGHDN and CDR2 is FVKESK. The CDR3 runs to 16 residues. The CDR3 nucleotides read TGTGCCAGCAGCCGTCCGGGACAAATTTCCTACAATGAGCAGTTCTTC. This translates into CASSRPGQISYNEQFF.

This clonotype was seen ten or more times. The rearrangement joins TRBV29-1 to TRBJ1-1; 10 bases align to TRBD1. Trimming removed 7 bases from V and 1 base from J; junction bases left unmatched: 9. Germline loops: CDR1 SQVTM, CDR2 ANQGSEA. This CDR3 contains 15 residues. For the CDR3, the DNA is TGCAGCGCCGCCGGGACAGGGGAATGGAACACTGAAGCTTTCTTT. Translated: CSAAGTGEWNTEAFF. Drawing the rest from reference TRBV29-1 and TRBJ1-1, the complete variable domain is SAVISQKPSRDICQRGTSLTIQCQVDSQVTMMFWYRQQPGQSLTLIATANQGSEATYESGFVIDKFPISRPNLTFSTLTVSNMSPEDSSIYLCSAAGTGEWNTEAFFGQGTRLTVV.

The table lists this clonotype with many counts. The chain combines TRBV5-1 with TRBJ2-2; TRBD2 agrees at 7 bases. This CDR3 region has 16 residues. Germline V CDR1 and CDR2: SGHRS, YFSETQ. V lost 1 base to trimming and J lost 7 bases; unmatched junction nucleotides: 10. This CDR3 reads CASSLPSASGYGELFF. The CDR3 bases are TGCGCCAGCAGCTTGCCTAGTGCTAGCGGTTACGGGGAGCTGTTTTTT.

The chain uses TRBV4-1 and TRBJ2-1, with 8 nucleotides matching TRBD2. This CDR3 spans 15 amino acids. V shed 0 bases, J shed 7 bases, and the junction held 5 bases outside the gene matches. Germline V gene sequence: CDR1 MGHRA, CDR2 YSYEKL. CDR3 coding DNA: TGCGCCAGCAGCCAAGACCTGTCTAGCGGGAATGAGCAGTTCTTC. It specifies CASSQDLSSGNEQFF.

V usage is TRBV12-3 or TRBV12-4 and J usage is TRBJ1-6, with 8 nucleotides matching TRBD1. This CDR3 is built from 15 residues. V was pared by 3 bases and J by 6 bases, with 4 bases of the junction left unmatched. CDR3 bases: TGTGCCAGCAGTTTGGGACAGGCCTTTAATTCACCCCTCCACTTT. Amino acid sequence: CASSLGQAFNSPLHF.

This clonotype was seen only a few times. CDR3 protein: CASSPGSFTGELFF. The CDR3 region has the DNA TGTGCCAGCAGCCCCGGGAGTTTCACCGGGGAGCTGTTTTTT. The chain links TRBV7-9 to TRBJ2-2; weak D call: TRBD2 (6 bases). The CDR3 runs 14 residues. Trimming took off 5 bases at V and 4 bases at J, with 11 bases between the two ends. Germline CDR1 SEHNR, CDR2 FQNEAQ (reference sequence).

The sample holds a few counts of this clonotype. The rearrangement uses TRBV28 and TRBJ2-7, with D possibly called TRBD1 or TRBD2 (5 bases each). The V and J ends lost 3 bases and 0 bases respectively, with 12 bases between them. Germline V lookup: CDR1 MDHEN, CDR2 SYDVKM. The CDR3 runs to 15 residues. The CDR3 sequence: CASSFLGRVSYEQYF. CDR3 DNA: TGTGCCAGCAGTTTTTTGGGACGGGTCTCCTACGAGCAGTACTTC.

This clonotype was detected a few times. J is TRBJ2-1 and V is TRBV5-6; no clear D. The V end was cut by 6 bases, the J end by 5 bases, with 18 bases between. Germline values: CDR1 SGHDT, CDR2 YYEEEE. The CDR3 has 15 residues. The CDR3 protein is CASKALGTSHNEQFF. The CDR3 DNA reads TGTGCCAGCAAGGCCCTGGGAACCTCTCACAATGAGCAGTTCTTC.

The table lists this clonotype with many counts. CDR3 loop: CASSEMSSGTDTQYF. The CDR3 nucleotides are TGTGCCAGCAGTGAAATGTCTAGCGGTACAGATACGCAGTATTTT. This sequence joins TRBV2 and TRBJ2-3, with 7 nucleotides matching TRBD2. Germline CDR1 SNHLY, CDR2 FYNNEI. The CDR3 is 15 amino acids. V trimming: 2 bases; J trimming: 3 bases; junction bases outside the gene matches: 5.

The gene calls are TRBV29-1 and TRBJ2-3; a possible D gene is TRBD2 (5 bases). The V and J ends lost 8 bases and 1 base respectively, with 16 bases between them. CDR3 size: 14 residues. CDR1 and CDR2 from the germline V gene are SQVTM and ANQGSEA. Here the CDR3 reads CSLLDYRGTDTQYF. In nucleotides, the CDR3 is TGCAGCCTCCTCGACTACCGAGGCACAGATACGCAGTATTTT.

This clonotype came up a few times. The gene calls are TRBV10-1 and TRBJ2-7; 11 bases fit TRBD2. The CDR3 totals 13 residues. Germline V gives CDR1 WNHNN, CDR2 SYGVQD (reference sequence). The ends lost 8 bases at V and 6 bases at J; junction bases unmatched: 6. CDR3 protein: CASGSGRGGEQYF. The CDR3 DNA reads as TGCGCCAGCGGTAGCGGGAGGGGTGGCGAGCAGTACTTC.

The chain carries TRBV9 and TRBJ2-6; 9 positions match TRBD1. Germline values: CDR1 SGDLS, CDR2 YYNGEE. Germline trimming cut 0 bases from V and 0 bases from J; bases unmatched to any gene: 4. This CDR3 is built from 18 residues. CDR3 bases: TGTGCCAGCAGCGTAGAGACAGGGGGGAGCTCTGGGGCCAACGTCCTGACTTTC. Amino acids: CASSVETGGSSGANVLTF.

The table lists this clonotype with many counts. V usage is TRBV6-5 and J usage is TRBJ2-2; D unresolved. Germline V gene lookup returns CDR1 MNHEY and CDR2 SVGAGI. The CDR3 length is 13 residues. Trimming took off 4 bases at V and 6 bases at J, with 9 bases between the two ends. For the CDR3, the DNA is TGTGCCAGCAGTTTTGGCTTCTCCGGGGAGCTGTTTTTT. Protein product: CASSFGFSGELFF.